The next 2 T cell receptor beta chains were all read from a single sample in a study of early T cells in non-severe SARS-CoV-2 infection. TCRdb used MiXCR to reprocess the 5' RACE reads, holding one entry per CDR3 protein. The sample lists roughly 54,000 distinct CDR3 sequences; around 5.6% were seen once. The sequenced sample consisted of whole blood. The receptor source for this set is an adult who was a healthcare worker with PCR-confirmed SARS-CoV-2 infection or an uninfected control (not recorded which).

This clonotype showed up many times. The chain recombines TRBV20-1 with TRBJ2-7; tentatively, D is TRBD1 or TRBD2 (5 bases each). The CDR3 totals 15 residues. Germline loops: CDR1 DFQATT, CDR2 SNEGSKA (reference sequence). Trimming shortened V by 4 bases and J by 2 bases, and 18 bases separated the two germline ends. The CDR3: CSATGLWGNPYEQYF. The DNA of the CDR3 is TGCAGTGCTACGGGCCTTTGGGGGAACCCCTACGAGCAGTACTTC.

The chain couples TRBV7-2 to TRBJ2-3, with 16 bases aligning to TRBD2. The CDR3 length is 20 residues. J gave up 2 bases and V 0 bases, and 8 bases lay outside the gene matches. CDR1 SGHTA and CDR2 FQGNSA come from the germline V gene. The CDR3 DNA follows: TGTGCCAGCAGCTTAGCTCCGGGACTAGCGGGGGGGCTGACCACAGATACGCAGTATTTT. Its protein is CASSLAPGLAGGLTTDTQYF.